Listed below are T cell receptor beta chains from one sample, sequenced in a study of T cells in Graves' hyperthyroidism and ophthalmopathy. TCRdb used MiXCR to reprocess the multiplex PCR reads, holding one entry per CDR3 protein. Here the sample spans fewer than 250,000 distinct CDR3 sequences, 16% being singletons. Sequenced material: blood. All receptors come from a woman aged 18 to 35 with Graves' ophthalmopathy. Both conserved end residues are part of each CDR3. The order of the fields is CDR3 protein, CDR3 DNA, clone size, D gene, V gene, J gene. D genes are given only for firm matches. Rows may omit the clone size; those that give it use once, few, many or a size class.

cdr3_aa: CASSEAAGGPDTQYF
cdr3_nt: TGTGCCAGCAGTGAAGCAGCGGGAGGGCCAGATACGCAGTATTTT
clone_size: many
d_call: TRBD2
v_call: TRBV6-1
j_call: TRBJ2-3

cdr3_aa: CASSHGQGRKLFF
cdr3_nt: TGTGCCAGCAGCCACGGACAGGGTCGTAAACTGTTTTTT
clone_size: many
d_call: TRBD1
v_call: TRBV6-2/TRBV6-3
j_call: TRBJ1-4

cdr3_aa: CASRFGQPQETQYF
cdr3_nt: TGTGCCAGCAGATTTGGCCAACCCCAAGAGACCCAGTACTTC
clone_size: .
d_call: .
v_call: TRBV7-9
j_call: TRBJ2-5

cdr3_aa: CASSLTSRTGGKNIQYF
cdr3_nt: TGCGCCAGCAGCCTCACGTCAAGGACAGGGGGAAAAAACATTCAGTACTTC
clone_size: many
d_call: TRBD1
v_call: TRBV5-1
j_call: TRBJ2-4

cdr3_aa: CASSLSRRTYNEQFF
cdr3_nt: TGTGCCAGCAGTTTATCGAGGCGGACTTACAATGAGCAGTTCTTC
clone_size: many
d_call: .
v_call: TRBV27
j_call: TRBJ2-1

cdr3_aa: CASSEQSKNIQYF
cdr3_nt: TGTGCCAGCAGTGAACAGAGCAAAAACATTCAGTACTTC
clone_size: many
d_call: .
v_call: TRBV6-1
j_call: TRBJ2-4

cdr3_aa: CASSLSIGSSYEQYF
cdr3_nt: TGTGCCAGCAGCTTATCAATTGGCAGCTCCTACGAGCAGTACTTC
clone_size: many
d_call: .
v_call: TRBV7-3
j_call: TRBJ2-7

cdr3_aa: CASNPRRLGRATQYF
cdr3_nt: TGTGCCAGCAACCCACGGAGACTAGGACGCGCGACCCAGTACTTC
clone_size: many
d_call: .
v_call: TRBV28
j_call: TRBJ2-5

cdr3_aa: CASSGGTSGREETQYF
cdr3_nt: TGTGCCAGCAGCGGAGGGACTAGCGGGAGAGAAGAGACCCAGTACTTC
clone_size: many
d_call: TRBD2
v_call: TRBV11-1
j_call: TRBJ2-5

cdr3_aa: CASSPRDRNTEAFF
cdr3_nt: TGTGCCAGCAGCCCCAGGGACAGGAACACTGAAGCTTTCTTT
clone_size: many
d_call: TRBD1
v_call: TRBV3-1
j_call: TRBJ1-1

cdr3_aa: CASSRQLPNYGYTF
cdr3_nt: TGTGCCAGCAGTCGACAGCTACCAAACTATGGCTACACCTTC
clone_size: many
d_call: .
v_call: TRBV12-3/TRBV12-4
j_call: TRBJ1-2

cdr3_aa: CASSPAILANEKLFF
cdr3_nt: TGTGCCAGCAGCCCCGCCATCCTAGCTAATGAAAAACTGTTTTTT
clone_size: many
d_call: .
v_call: TRBV7-9
j_call: TRBJ1-4

cdr3_aa: CSAPRPGITDTQYF
cdr3_nt: TGCAGTGCTCCCCGTCCCGGGATCACAGATACGCAGTATTTT
clone_size: many
d_call: .
v_call: TRBV20-1
j_call: TRBJ2-3

cdr3_aa: CSAPGLAGLYSSYEQYF
cdr3_nt: TGCAGTGCTCCGGGACTAGCGGGGTTGTATAGTTCCTACGAGCAGTACTTC
clone_size: .
d_call: TRBD2
v_call: TRBV20-1
j_call: TRBJ2-7

cdr3_aa: CASNPTVRTSGGDLYEQYF
cdr3_nt: TGTGCCAGCAACCCAACGGTGAGGACTAGCGGGGGGGACCTCTACGAGCAGTACTTC
clone_size: few
d_call: TRBD2
v_call: TRBV28
j_call: TRBJ2-7

cdr3_aa: CATSRVKTSGANVLTF
cdr3_nt: TGTGCCACCAGCAGAGTCAAAACCTCTGGGGCCAACGTCCTGACTTTC
clone_size: .
d_call: .
v_call: TRBV15
j_call: TRBJ2-6

cdr3_aa: CASSVGEVSYEQYF
cdr3_nt: TGTGCCAGCAGTGTCGGGGAAGTTTCTTACGAGCAGTACTTC
clone_size: .
d_call: .
v_call: TRBV2
j_call: TRBJ2-7

cdr3_aa: CASSLGPQGAFF
cdr3_nt: TGTGCCAGCAGCCTAGGTCCCCAGGGGGCTTTCTTT
clone_size: many
d_call: .
v_call: TRBV7-9
j_call: TRBJ1-1

cdr3_aa: CSAPSRDRGKFQETQYF
cdr3_nt: TGCAGTGCTCCGTCCCGGGACAGGGGCAAATTTCAAGAGACCCAGTACTTC
clone_size: .
d_call: TRBD1
v_call: TRBV20-1
j_call: TRBJ2-5

cdr3_aa: CASSYGRTYEQYF
cdr3_nt: TGTGCCAGCAGCTACGGACGGACCTACGAGCAGTACTTC
clone_size: many
d_call: .
v_call: TRBV11-2
j_call: TRBJ2-7

cdr3_aa: CASSGPDRGHNEQFF
cdr3_nt: TGTGCCAGCAGCGGACCGGACAGGGGCCACAATGAGCAGTTCTTC
clone_size: .
d_call: TRBD1
v_call: TRBV3-1
j_call: TRBJ2-1

cdr3_aa: CSARDLASGQETQYF
cdr3_nt: TGCAGTGCTAGAGATTTGGCTAGCGGACAAGAGACCCAGTACTTC
clone_size: many
d_call: TRBD2
v_call: TRBV20-1
j_call: TRBJ2-5

cdr3_aa: CASSLGQGPYNEQFF
cdr3_nt: TGCGCCAGCAGCTTGGGGCAGGGACCTTACAATGAGCAGTTCTTC
clone_size: many
d_call: .
v_call: TRBV5-1
j_call: TRBJ2-1

cdr3_aa: CASSLAGDASTDTQYF
cdr3_nt: TGTGCCAGCAGCTTGGCCGGGGATGCTAGCACAGATACGCAGTATTTT
clone_size: many
d_call: .
v_call: TRBV5-6
j_call: TRBJ2-3

cdr3_aa: CASSVVGSGGEQFF
cdr3_nt: TGTGCCAGCAGCGTAGTAGGTAGCGGGGGGGAGCAGTTCTTC
clone_size: few
d_call: TRBD2
v_call: TRBV9
j_call: TRBJ2-1

cdr3_aa: CASSPTSGSGTDTQYF
cdr3_nt: TGTGCCAGCAGCCCTACTAGCGGGAGCGGCACAGATACGCAGTATTTT
clone_size: many
d_call: TRBD2
v_call: TRBV7-6
j_call: TRBJ2-3

cdr3_aa: CSAEGRRLAGGNEQYF
cdr3_nt: TGCAGTGCGGAAGGGAGAAGACTAGCGGGAGGGAACGAGCAGTACTTC
clone_size: many
d_call: TRBD2
v_call: TRBV20-1
j_call: TRBJ2-7

cdr3_aa: CASSLLGDKPTEAFF
cdr3_nt: TGTGCCAGCAGCCTCCTGGGAGACAAGCCGACTGAAGCTTTCTTT
clone_size: many
d_call: .
v_call: TRBV11-3
j_call: TRBJ1-1

cdr3_aa: CASSLDLLAGGREQFF
cdr3_nt: TGTGCCAGCAGCTTAGACCTCCTAGCGGGAGGGCGGGAGCAGTTCTTC
clone_size: many
d_call: TRBD2
v_call: TRBV11-2
j_call: TRBJ2-1

cdr3_aa: CASSTRSGQGAAEQFF
cdr3_nt: TGTGCCAGCAGCACCAGATCAGGACAGGGGGCTGCTGAGCAGTTCTTC
clone_size: .
d_call: TRBD1
v_call: TRBV13
j_call: TRBJ2-1

cdr3_aa: CASSLKDRFYEQYF
cdr3_nt: TGTGCCAGCAGTTTAAAGGACAGGTTCTACGAGCAGTACTTC
clone_size: .
d_call: TRBD1
v_call: TRBV27
j_call: TRBJ2-7

cdr3_aa: CSASATSGNAYEQYF
cdr3_nt: TGCAGTGCTAGCGCGACTAGCGGGAATGCCTACGAGCAGTACTTC
clone_size: few
d_call: TRBD2
v_call: TRBV20-1
j_call: TRBJ2-7

cdr3_aa: CASSPGSGSSYNEQFF
cdr3_nt: TGTGCCAGCAGCCCGGGGTCTGGCAGCTCCTACAATGAGCAGTTCTTC
clone_size: many
d_call: .
v_call: TRBV16
j_call: TRBJ2-1

cdr3_aa: CASSEAGQGYGYTF
cdr3_nt: TGTGCCAGCAGTGAGGCGGGTCAGGGCTATGGCTACACCTTC
clone_size: .
d_call: .
v_call: TRBV6-1
j_call: TRBJ1-2

cdr3_aa: CSATGQHLNYGYTF
cdr3_nt: TGCAGTGCTACAGGACAACACCTCAACTATGGCTACACCTTC
clone_size: many
d_call: .
v_call: TRBV20-1
j_call: TRBJ1-2

cdr3_aa: CSARAGQPSQPQHF
cdr3_nt: TGCAGTGCTAGAGCCGGACAGCCATCCCAGCCCCAGCATTTT
clone_size: many
d_call: .
v_call: TRBV20-1
j_call: TRBJ1-5

cdr3_aa: CASSQDRRYGYTF
cdr3_nt: TGTGCCAGCAGCCAAGATAGGCGGTATGGCTACACCTTC
clone_size: many
d_call: .
v_call: TRBV14
j_call: TRBJ1-2

cdr3_aa: CSPQVLGETQYF
cdr3_nt: TGCAGCCCTCAGGTCCTGGGAGAGACCCAGTACTTC
clone_size: many
d_call: .
v_call: TRBV29-1
j_call: TRBJ2-5

cdr3_aa: CASKSGLAASHSYNEQFF
cdr3_nt: TGTGCCAGCAAATCGGGACTAGCGGCCTCACACTCCTACAATGAGCAGTTCTTC
clone_size: many
d_call: TRBD2
v_call: TRBV2
j_call: TRBJ2-1